Each of the 8 T cell receptor beta chains below was sequenced from the same sample in a study of regulatory T cells in long-lasting Graves disease. The sample's time point: newly diagnosed GD, antithyroid drugs for less than 3 months. TCR sequences were obtained from RNA taken from PBMCs. The authors built TCR beta libraries using iRepertoire HTBI primers and Arm-PCR of CDR3 regions. One entry per CDR3 protein, called by TCRdb with MiXCR from the multiplex PCR reads. Of approximately 540,000 distinct CDR3 sequences listed, approximately 12% are singletons. The data were also submitted as part of a second study, on T cells in Graves' hyperthyroidism and ophthalmopathy.

The input for sequencing was peripheral blood mononuclear cells (PBMCs), taken at new diagnosis, from a patient treated with antithyroid drugs. These TCRs come from a woman aged 25 to 39 with Graves disease.

This clonotype has ten or more counts. The chain uses TRBV15 and TRBJ2-7; tentative D call: TRBD2 (6 bases). Germline CDR1 reads LNHNV; CDR2 reads YYDKDF (reference sequence). Trimming pared 3 bases from V and 0 bases from J, leaving 15 bases between. The length of the CDR3 is 16 residues. In DNA, the CDR3 is TGTGCCACCAGCAGGGTCACGGCGGGGCTCTCCTACGAGCAGTACTTC. It encodes CATSRVTAGLSYEQYF.

A few counts support this clonotype. The chain is built from TRBV20-1 and TRBJ2-1; D is perhaps TRBD2 (5 bases). The ends were cut back, 5 bases at V and 0 bases at J, with 8 bases in the middle. Per the germline V gene, CDR1 is DFQATT and CDR2 is SNEGSKA (reference sequence). This CDR3 is built from 13 residues. CDR3 sequence (DNA): TGCAGTGCTGATGGGAGCTCCTACAATGAGCAGTTCTTC. Translated, it gives CSADGSSYNEQFF.

This clonotype was counted a few times. The chain joins TRBV10-1 to TRBJ2-7; TRBD2 is a possible D gene (5 bases). Trimming cost V 3 bases and J 3 bases, with 18 bases left between them. CDR3 length equals 16 residues. Germline CDR1 WNHNN, CDR2 SYGVQD (reference sequence). The CDR3 nucleotides are TGCGCCAGCAGTGAAGGCCGTCTCCCGGGGAACTACGAGCAGTACTTC. Translated, it gives CASSEGRLPGNYEQYF.

This clonotype was seen many times. The chain combines TRBV14 with TRBJ2-2, with TRBD2 as a possible D gene (6 bases). The V end lost 2 bases, the J end lost 3 bases, and 13 bases lay between the germline ends. Germline values: CDR1 SGHDN, CDR2 FVKESK. The CDR3 consists of 16 residues. In DNA form, the CDR3 reads TGTGCCAGCAGCCAAAGGAGCGGAGGGTACACCGGGGAGCTGTTTTTT. Protein product: CASSQRSGGYTGELFF.

The V gene is TRBV28, the J gene TRBJ2-3, with TRBD2 identical over 8 bases. This CDR3 comprises 13 residues. Germline CDR1 MDHEN, CDR2 SYDVKM. Unmatched junction bases numbered 9, after V lost 2 bases and J lost 14 bases. CDR3 sequence reads: CASSLASGTSVYF. The CDR3 DNA sequence: TGTGCCAGCAGTTTAGCGTCCGGGACTAGTGTGTATTTT.

The V and J genes are TRBV20-1 and TRBJ2-3, with D perhaps TRBD2 (6 bases). Germline values: CDR1 DFQATT, CDR2 SNEGSKA (reference sequence). Trimming left V 6 bases short and J 2 bases short, with 21 bases between. The CDR3 is made up of 16 amino acids. For the CDR3, the DNA is TGCAGTGCCTTTCGCCTTACCGGGACTTCCACAGATACGCAGTATTTT. It specifies CSAFRLTGTSTDTQYF.

In its sample, this clonotype was seen many times. The CDR3 loop reads CAWGQSSGANVLTF. Here the CDR3 DNA reads TGTGCCTGGGGACAGAGCTCTGGGGCCAACGTCCTGACTTTC. The chain links TRBV30 to TRBJ2-6; tentatively, D is TRBD1 (6 bases). This CDR3 is 14 amino acids long. With 5 bases removed from V and 0 bases from J, the gap between germline ends came to 8 bases. Germline loops: CDR1 GTSNPN, CDR2 SVGIG (reference sequence).

This clonotype has at least ten counts. The chain joins TRBV18 to TRBJ2-1; 11 positions agree with TRBD2. The germline V gene encodes CDR1 KGHSH and CDR2 LQKENI. V trimming: 3 bases; J trimming: 10 bases; junction bases outside the gene matches: 8. This CDR3 is built from 15 residues. The CDR3 sequence is CASSPRTGTSGEQFF. The CDR3 DNA reads TGTGCCAGCTCACCCCGGACCGGGACTAGCGGCGAGCAGTTCTTC.